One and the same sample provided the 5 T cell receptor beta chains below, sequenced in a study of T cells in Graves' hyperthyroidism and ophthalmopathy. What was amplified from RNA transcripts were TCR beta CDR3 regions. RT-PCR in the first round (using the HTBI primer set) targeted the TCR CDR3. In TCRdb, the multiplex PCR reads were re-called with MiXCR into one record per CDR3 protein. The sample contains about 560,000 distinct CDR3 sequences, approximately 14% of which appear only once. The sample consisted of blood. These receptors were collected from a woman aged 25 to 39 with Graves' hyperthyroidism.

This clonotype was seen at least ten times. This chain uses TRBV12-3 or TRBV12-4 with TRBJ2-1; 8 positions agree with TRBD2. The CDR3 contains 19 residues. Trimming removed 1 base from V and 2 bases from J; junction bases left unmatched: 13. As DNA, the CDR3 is TGTGCCAGCAGTTTAGAAATTTTTGTATTGGGACTAGCCTACAATGAGCAGTTCTTC. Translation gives CASSLEIFVLGLAYNEQFF.

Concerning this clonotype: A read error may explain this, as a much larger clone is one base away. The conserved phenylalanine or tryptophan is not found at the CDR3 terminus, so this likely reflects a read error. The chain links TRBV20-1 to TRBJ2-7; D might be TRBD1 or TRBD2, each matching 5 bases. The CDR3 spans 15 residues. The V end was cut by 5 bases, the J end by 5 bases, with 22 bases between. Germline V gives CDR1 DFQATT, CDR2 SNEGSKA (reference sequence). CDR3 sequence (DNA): TGCAGTGCTGGGACCTACGCTAGGAACGTCCACGAGCAGTACCTC. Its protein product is CSAGTYARNVHEQYL.

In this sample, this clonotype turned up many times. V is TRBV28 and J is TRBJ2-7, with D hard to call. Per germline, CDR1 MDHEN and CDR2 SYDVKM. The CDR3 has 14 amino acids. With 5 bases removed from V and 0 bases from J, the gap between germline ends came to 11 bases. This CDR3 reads CASSQAQSSYEQYF. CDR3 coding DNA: TGTGCCAGCAGTCAAGCACAGAGCTCCTACGAGCAGTACTTC.

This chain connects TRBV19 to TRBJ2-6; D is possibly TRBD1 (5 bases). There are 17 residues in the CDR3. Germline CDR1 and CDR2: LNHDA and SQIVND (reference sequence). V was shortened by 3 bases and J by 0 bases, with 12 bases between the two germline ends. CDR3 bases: TGTGCCAGTAGTATCCCAGGGATTAGCTCTGGGGCCAACGTCCTGACTTTC. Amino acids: CASSIPGISSGANVLTF.

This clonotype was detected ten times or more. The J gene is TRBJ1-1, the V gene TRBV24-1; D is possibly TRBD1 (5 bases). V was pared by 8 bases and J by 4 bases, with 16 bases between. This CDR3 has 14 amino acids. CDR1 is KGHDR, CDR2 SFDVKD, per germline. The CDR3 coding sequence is TGTGCCACCAAGGTAGGGGTCGGGGGCACTGAAGCTTTCTTT. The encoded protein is CATKVGVGGTEAFF.